At least ten counts were recorded for the clone carrying this T cell receptor (beta chain). Its target is unknown. This entry comes from a study of T cells in Graves' hyperthyroidism and ophthalmopathy. Study conclusions and caveats: Prediction of ophthalmopathy progression came a median around 6.5 months pre-onset. Ophthalmopathy and stable hyperthyroidism were told apart by a 13 V-J model.

There were TCR beta CDR3 regions amplified from RNA transcripts. HTBI primers were employed in a first-round RT-PCR of the TCR CDR3. TCRdb ran MiXCR on the multiplex PCR reads and lists one entry per CDR3 protein. The sample lists hundreds of thousands of distinct CDR3 sequences; approximately 15% were seen once. On the basis of clinical symptoms, serum thyroxine and TRAb, thyroid ultrasound and orbital computed tomography, diagnoses were made. Source material for PBMCs was around 10 ml fresh peripheral blood. Per the germline V gene, CDR1 is MDHEN and CDR2 is SYDVKM. V lost 4 bases to trimming and J lost 0 bases, with 14 bases between them. The CDR3 extends over 16 amino acids.

This sequence was found in a woman aged 45-60 years with Graves' ophthalmopathy. The genes are TRBV28 and TRBJ2-3, with a weak D call TRBD1 (6 bases). The sequenced sample consisted of blood. DNA for the CDR3: TGTGCCAGCAGTTACCCACAGGGCCTGAGCACAGATACGCAGTATTTT. Translating gives CASSYPQGLSTDTQYF.